This record looks at one TCR beta chain sequence and its context. Profiling relied on immunoSEQ multiplex PCR, and the TCRdb table lists in-frame clones only, not all of them. The sample lists tens of thousands of clones, approximately 90% occurring once. CDR3 size: 17 residues. Germline values: CDR1 LNHDA, CDR2 SQIVND (reference sequence). The ends were cut back, 3 bases at V and 1 base at J, with 15 bases in the middle. The data were obtained in a study of blood T cell repertoires in COVID-19. As for the study in general: Acute and convalescent COVID-19 specimens originated in the United States, Italy and Spain. T cells, B-cell-depleted T cells, or PBMCs provided the cDNA or gDNA that served as material.

This chain links TRBV19 with TRBJ2-2; no clear D. This clonotype was obtained from a man aged 30 to 45 with acute or convalescent COVID-19. The sequenced sample was peripheral blood. The CDR3 here is CASSMKMSGLNTGELFF. CDR3 bases: TGTGCCAGTAGTATGAAGATGAGTGGTTTGAACACCGGGGAGCTGTTTTTT.